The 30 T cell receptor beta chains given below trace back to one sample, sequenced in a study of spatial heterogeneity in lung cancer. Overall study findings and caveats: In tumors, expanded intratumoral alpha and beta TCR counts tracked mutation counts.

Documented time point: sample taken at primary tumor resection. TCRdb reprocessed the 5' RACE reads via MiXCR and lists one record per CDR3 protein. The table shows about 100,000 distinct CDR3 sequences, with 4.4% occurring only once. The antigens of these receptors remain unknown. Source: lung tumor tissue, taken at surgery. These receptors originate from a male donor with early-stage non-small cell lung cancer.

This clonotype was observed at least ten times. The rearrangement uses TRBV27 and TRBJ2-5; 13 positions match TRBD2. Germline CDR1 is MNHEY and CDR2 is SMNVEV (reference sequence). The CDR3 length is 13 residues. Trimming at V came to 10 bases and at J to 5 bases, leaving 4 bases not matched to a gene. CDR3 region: CATKLAGGETQYF. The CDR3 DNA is TGTGCCACTAAACTAGCGGGAGGGGAGACCCAGTACTTC.

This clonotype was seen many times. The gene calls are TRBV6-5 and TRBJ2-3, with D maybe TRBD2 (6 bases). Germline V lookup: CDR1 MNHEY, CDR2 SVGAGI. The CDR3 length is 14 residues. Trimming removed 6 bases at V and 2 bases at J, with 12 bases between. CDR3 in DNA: TGTGCCAGCAGCTCGGGACTTGACACAGATACGCAGTATTTT. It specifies CASSSGLDTDTQYF.

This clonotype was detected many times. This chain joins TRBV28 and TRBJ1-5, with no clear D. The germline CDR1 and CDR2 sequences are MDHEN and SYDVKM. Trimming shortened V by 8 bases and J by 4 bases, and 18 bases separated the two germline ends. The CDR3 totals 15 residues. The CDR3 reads CASFKGAGINQPQHF. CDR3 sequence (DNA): TGTGCCAGCTTTAAAGGCGCGGGGATTAATCAGCCCCAGCATTTT.

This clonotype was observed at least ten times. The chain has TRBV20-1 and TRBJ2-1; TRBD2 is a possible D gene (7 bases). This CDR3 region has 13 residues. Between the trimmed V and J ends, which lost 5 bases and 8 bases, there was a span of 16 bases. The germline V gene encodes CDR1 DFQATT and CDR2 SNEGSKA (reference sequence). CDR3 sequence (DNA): TGCAGTGCTCATATGGGGGCGGGAGATGAGCAGTTCTTC. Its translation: CSAHMGAGDEQFF.

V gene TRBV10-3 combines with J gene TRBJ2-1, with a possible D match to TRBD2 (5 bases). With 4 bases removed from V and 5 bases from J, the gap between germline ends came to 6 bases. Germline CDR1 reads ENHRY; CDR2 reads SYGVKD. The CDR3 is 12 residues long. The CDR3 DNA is TGTGCCATCAGTGGGACTGACAATGAGCAGTTCTTC. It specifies CAISGTDNEQFF.

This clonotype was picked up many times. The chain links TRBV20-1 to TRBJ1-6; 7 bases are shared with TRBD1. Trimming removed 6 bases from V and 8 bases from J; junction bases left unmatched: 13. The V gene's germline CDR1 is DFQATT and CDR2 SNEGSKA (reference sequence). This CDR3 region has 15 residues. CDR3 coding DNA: TGCAGTGCCACCTCCAGGGGGAAATGGGATTCACCCCTCCACTTT. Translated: CSATSRGKWDSPLHF.

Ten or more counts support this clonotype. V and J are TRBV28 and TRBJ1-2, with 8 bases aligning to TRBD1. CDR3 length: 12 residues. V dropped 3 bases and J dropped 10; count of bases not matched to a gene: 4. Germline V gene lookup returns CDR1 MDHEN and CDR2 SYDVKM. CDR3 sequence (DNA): TGTGCCAGCAGTTTGACAGGGGCCCCCTACACCTTC. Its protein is CASSLTGAPYTF.

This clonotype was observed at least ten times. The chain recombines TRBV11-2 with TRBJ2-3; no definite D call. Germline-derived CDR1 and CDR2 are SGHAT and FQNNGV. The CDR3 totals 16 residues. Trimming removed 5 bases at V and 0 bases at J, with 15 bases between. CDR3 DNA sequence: TGTGCCAGCAGCACAACCTTCGACATTAGCACAGATACGCAGTATTTT. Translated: CASSTTFDISTDTQYF.

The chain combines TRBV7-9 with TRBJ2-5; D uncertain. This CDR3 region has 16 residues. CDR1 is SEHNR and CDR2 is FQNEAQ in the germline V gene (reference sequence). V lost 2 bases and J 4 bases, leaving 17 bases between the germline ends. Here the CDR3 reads CASSLKKELSGETQYF. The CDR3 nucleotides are TGTGCCAGCAGCTTAAAGAAAGAACTCTCGGGAGAGACCCAGTACTTC.

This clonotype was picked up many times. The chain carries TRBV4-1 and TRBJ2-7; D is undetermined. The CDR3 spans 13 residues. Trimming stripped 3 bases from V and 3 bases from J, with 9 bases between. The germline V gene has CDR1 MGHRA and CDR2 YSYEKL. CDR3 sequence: CASSQSPLYEQYF. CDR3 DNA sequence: TGCGCCAGCAGCCAGAGCCCACTCTACGAGCAGTACTTC.

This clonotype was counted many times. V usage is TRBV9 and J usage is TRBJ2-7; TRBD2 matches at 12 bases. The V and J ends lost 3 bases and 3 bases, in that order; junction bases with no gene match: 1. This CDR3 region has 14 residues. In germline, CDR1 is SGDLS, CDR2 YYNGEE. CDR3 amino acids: CASSATSGGYEQYF. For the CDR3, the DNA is TGTGCCAGCAGCGCGACTAGCGGGGGCTACGAGCAGTACTTC. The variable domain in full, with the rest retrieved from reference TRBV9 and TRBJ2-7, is DSGVTQTPKHLITATGQRVTLRCSPRSGDLSVYWYQQSLDQGLQFLIQYYNGEERAKGNILERFSAQQFPDLHSELNLSSLELGDSALYFCASSATSGGYEQYFGPGTRLTVT.

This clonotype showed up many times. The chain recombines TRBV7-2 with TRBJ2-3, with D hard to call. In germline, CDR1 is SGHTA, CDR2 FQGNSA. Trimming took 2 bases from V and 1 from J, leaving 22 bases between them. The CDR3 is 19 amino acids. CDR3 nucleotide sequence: TGTGCCAGCAGCTTATTCATTACGCCTAAGTATACGGGCACAGATACGCAGTATTTT. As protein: CASSLFITPKYTGTDTQYF.

The CDR3 nucleotides read TGCGCCAGCAGCCAGGACGGTTTCAACACTGAAGCTTTCTTT. It yields the protein CASSQDGFNTEAFF. The chain employs TRBV5-1 and TRBJ1-1; no definite D call. This CDR3 comprises 14 residues. Germline V gives CDR1 SGHRS, CDR2 YFSETQ. Trimming cost V 4 bases and J 2 bases, with 12 bases left between them.

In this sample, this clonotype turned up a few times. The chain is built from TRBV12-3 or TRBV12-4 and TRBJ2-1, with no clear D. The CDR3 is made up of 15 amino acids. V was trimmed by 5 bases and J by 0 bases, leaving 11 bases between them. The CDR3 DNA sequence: TGTGCCAGCAGTCCCGGCGCCAGCTCCTACAATGAGCAGTTCTTC. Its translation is CASSPGASSYNEQFF.

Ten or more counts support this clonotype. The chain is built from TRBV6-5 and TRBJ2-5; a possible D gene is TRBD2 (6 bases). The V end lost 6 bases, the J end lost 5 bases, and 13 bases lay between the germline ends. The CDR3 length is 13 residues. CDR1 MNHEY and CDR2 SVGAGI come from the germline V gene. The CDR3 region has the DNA TGTGCCAGCAGGGGGACTTTGGGCGAGACCCAGTACTTC. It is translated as CASRGTLGETQYF.

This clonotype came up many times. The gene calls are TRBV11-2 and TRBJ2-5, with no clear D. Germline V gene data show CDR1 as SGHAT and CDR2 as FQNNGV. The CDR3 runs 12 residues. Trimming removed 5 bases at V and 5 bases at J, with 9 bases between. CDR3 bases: TGTGCCAGCAGCCCCCGCCTGGAGACCCAGTACTTC. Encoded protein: CASSPRLETQYF.

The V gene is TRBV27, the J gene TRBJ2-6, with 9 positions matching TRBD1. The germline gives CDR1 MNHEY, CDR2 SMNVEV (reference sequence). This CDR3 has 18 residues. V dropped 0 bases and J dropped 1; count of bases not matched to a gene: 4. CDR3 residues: CASSLSDRGRSGANVLTF. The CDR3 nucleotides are TGTGCCAGCAGTTTATCGGACAGGGGCCGGTCTGGGGCCAACGTCCTGACTTTC.

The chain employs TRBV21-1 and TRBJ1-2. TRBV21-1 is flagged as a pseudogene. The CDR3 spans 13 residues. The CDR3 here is CASSMEGSHGYTF. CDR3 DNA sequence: TGTGCCAGCAGCATGGAAGGATCCCATGGCTACACCTTC.

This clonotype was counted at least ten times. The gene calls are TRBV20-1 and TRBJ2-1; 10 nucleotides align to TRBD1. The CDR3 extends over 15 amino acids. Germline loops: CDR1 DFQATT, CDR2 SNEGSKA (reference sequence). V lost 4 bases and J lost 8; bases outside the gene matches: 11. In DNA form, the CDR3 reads TGCAGTGCTACCGACCCCGGGACAGGGGAGTATGAGCAGTTCTTC. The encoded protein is CSATDPGTGEYEQFF.

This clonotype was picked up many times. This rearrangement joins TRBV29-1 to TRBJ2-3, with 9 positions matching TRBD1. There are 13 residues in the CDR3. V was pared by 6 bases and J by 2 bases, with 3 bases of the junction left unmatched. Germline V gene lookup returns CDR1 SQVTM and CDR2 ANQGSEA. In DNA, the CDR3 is TGCAGCGTACAGGGGGCGGTCACAGATACGCAGTATTTT. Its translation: CSVQGAVTDTQYF.

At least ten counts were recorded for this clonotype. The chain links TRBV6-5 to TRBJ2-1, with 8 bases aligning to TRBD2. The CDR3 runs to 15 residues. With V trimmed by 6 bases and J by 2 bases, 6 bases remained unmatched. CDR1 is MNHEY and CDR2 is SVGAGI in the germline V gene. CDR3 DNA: TGTGCCAGCAGCCAAGCGGGAGCTCCCTACAATGAGCAGTTCTTC. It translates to CASSQAGAPYNEQFF.

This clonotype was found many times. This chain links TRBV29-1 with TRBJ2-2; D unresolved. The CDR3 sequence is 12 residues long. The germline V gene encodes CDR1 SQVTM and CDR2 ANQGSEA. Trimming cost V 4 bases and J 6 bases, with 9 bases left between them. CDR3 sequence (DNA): TGCAGCGTTGGTCTGTTGGCCGGGGAGCTGTTTTTT. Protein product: CSVGLLAGELFF.

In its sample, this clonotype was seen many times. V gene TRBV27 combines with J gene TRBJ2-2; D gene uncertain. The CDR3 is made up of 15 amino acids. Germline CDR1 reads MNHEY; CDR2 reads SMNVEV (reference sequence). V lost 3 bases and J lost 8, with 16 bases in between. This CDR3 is CASSFQARSIGELFF. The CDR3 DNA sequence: TGTGCCAGCAGTTTTCAGGCGCGGAGTATAGGGGAGCTGTTTTTT.

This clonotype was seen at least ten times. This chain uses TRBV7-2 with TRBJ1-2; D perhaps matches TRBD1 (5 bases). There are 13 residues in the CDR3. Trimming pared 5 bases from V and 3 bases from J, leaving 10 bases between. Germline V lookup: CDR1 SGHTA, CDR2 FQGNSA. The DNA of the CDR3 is TGTGCCAGCAGCGCCCAGACAGACTATGGCTACACCTTC. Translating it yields CASSAQTDYGYTF. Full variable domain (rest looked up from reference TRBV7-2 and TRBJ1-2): GAGVSQSPSNKVTEKGKDVELRCDPISGHTALYWYRQSLGQGLEFLIYFQGNSAPDKSGLPSDRFSAERTGGSVSTLTIQRTQQEDSAVYLCASSAQTDYGYTFGSGTRLTVV.

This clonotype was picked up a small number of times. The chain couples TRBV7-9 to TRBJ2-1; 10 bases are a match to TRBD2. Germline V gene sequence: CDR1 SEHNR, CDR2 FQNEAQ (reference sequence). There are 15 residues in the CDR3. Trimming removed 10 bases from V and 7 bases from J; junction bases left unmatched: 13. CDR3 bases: TGTGCCACTCCCCTCCTACTAGCGGGAAGTAATGAGCAGTTCTTC. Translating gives CATPLLLAGSNEQFF.

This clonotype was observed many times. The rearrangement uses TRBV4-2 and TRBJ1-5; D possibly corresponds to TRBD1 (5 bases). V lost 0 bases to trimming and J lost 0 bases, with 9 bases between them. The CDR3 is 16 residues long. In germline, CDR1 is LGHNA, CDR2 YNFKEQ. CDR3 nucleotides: TGTGCCAGCAGCCAAGAGGCAGGGTATAGCAATCAGCCCCAGCATTTT. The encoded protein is CASSQEAGYSNQPQHF.

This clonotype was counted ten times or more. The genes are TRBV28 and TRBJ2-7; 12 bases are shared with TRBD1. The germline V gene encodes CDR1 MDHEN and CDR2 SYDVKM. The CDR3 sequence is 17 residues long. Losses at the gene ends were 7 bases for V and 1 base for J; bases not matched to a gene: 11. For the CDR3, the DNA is TGTGCCAGCAATGCTACCCCGGGACAGGGGGCGTCCTACGAGCAGTACTTC. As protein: CASNATPGQGASYEQYF. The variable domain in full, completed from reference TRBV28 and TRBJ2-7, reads DVKVTQSSRYLVKRTGEKVFLECVQDMDHENMFWYRQDPGLGLRLIYFSYDVKMKEKGDIPEGYSVSREKKERFSLILESASTNQTSMYLCASNATPGQGASYEQYFGPGTRLTVT.

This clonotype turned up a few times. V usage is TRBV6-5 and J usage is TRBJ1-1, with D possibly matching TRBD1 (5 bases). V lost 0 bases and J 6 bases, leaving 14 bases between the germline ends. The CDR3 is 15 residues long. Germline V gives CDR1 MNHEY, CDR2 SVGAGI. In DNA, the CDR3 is TGTGCCAGCAGTTACTCGAGCCCGGGGGTCCCTGAAGCTTTCTTT. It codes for CASSYSSPGVPEAFF.

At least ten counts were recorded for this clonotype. The CDR3 loop is CASSPIAGEVGEQFF. The CDR3 DNA follows: TGTGCCAGCAGCCCCATAGCGGGAGAGGTCGGTGAGCAGTTCTTC. This rearrangement joins TRBV5-6 to TRBJ2-1, with 9 bases identical to TRBD2. From germline, CDR1 is SGHDT and CDR2 YYEEEE. Trimming cost V 4 bases and J 9 bases; bases outside gene matches: 11. The CDR3 has 15 residues.

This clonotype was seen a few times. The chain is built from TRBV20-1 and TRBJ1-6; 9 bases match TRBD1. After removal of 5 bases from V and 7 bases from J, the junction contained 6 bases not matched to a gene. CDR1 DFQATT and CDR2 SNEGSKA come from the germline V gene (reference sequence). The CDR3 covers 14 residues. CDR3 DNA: TGCAGTGCTCCCTCGACAGGGGGAAATTCACCCCTCCACTTT. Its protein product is CSAPSTGGNSPLHF.